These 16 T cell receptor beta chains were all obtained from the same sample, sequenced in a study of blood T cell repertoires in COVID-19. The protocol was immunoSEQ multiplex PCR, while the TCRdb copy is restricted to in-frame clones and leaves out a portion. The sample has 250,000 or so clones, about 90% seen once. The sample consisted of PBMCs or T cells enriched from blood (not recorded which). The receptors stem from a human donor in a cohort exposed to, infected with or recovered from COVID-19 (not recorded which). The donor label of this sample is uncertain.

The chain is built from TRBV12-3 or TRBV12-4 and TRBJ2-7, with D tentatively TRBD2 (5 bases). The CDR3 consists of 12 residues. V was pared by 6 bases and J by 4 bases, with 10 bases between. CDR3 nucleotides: TGTGCCAGCAGACGCGGGCCATACGAGCAGTACTTC. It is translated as CASRRGPYEQYF.

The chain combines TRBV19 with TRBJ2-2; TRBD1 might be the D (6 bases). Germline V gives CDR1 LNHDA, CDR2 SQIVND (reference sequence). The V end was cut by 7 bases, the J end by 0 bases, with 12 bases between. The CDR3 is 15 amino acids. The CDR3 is CASTFAGANTGELFF. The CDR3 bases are TGTGCCAGTACATTCGCAGGGGCGAACACCGGGGAGCTGTTTTTT. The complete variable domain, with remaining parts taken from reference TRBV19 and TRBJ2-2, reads DGGITQSPKYLFRKEGQNVTLSCEQNLNHDAMYWYRQDPGQGLRLIYYSQIVNDFQKGDIAEGYSVSREKKESFPLTVTSAQKNPTAFYLCASTFAGANTGELFFGEGSRLTVL.

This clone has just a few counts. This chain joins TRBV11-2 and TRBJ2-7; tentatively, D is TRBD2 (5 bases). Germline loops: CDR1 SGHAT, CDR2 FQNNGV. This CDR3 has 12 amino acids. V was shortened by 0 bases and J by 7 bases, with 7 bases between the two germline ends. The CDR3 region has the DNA TGTGCCAGCAGCTTAGATCGGGAAGAGCAGTACTTC. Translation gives CASSLDREEQYF.

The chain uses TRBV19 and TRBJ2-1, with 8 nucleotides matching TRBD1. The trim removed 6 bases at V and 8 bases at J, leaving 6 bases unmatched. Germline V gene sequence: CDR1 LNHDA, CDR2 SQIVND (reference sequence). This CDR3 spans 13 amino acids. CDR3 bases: TGTGCCAGTAGCCGACAGGGGTGGTATGAGCAGTTCTTC. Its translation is CASSRQGWYEQFF.

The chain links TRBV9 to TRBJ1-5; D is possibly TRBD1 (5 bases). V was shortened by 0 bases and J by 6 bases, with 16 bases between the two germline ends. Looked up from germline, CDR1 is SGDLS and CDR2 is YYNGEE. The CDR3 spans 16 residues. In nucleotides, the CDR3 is TGTGCCAGCAGCGTAGGAGCCGGGGGGGAGCGTCAGCCCCAGCATTTT. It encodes CASSVGAGGERQPQHF.

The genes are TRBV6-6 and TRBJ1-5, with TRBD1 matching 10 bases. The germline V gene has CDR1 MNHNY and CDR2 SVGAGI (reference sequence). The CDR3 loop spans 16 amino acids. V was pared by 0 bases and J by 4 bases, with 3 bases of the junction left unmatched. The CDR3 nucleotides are TGTGCCAGCAGTTACTCGGGACAGGGGACTAATCAGCCCCAGCATTTT. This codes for CASSYSGQGTNQPQHF.

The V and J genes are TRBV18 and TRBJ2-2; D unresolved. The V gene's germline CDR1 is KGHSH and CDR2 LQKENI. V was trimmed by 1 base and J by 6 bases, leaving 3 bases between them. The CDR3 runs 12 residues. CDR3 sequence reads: CASSPQPGELFF. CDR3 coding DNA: TGTGCCAGCTCACCACAGCCCGGGGAGCTGTTTTTT.

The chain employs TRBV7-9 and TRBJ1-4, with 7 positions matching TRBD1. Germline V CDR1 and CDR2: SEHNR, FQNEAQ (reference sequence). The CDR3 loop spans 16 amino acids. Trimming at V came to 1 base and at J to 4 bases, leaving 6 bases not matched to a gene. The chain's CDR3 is CASSLGSGTDNEKLFF. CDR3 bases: TGTGCCAGCAGCTTAGGGTCCGGGACAGATAATGAAAAACTGTTTTTT.

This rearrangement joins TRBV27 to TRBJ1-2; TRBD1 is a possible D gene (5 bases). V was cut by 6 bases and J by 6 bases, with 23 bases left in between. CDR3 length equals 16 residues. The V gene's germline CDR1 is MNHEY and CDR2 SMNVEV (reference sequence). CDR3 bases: TGTGCCAGCAGGCGAACTGCCGGGACTCCGGCCCATGGCTACACCTTC. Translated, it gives CASRRTAGTPAHGYTF.

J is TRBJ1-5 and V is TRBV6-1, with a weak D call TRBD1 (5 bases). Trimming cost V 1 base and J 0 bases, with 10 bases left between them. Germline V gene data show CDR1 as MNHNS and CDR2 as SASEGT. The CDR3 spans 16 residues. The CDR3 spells CASSEGGTYSNQPQHF. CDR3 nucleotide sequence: TGTGCCAGCAGTGAAGGGGGGACTTATAGCAATCAGCCCCAGCATTTT.

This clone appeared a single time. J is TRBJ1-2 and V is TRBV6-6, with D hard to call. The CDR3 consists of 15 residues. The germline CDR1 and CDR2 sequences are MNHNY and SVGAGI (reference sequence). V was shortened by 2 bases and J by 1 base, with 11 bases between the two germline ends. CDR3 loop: CASSYTGRGNYGYTF. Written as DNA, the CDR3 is TGTGCCAGCAGTTACACGGGGAGAGGTAACTATGGCTACACCTTC.

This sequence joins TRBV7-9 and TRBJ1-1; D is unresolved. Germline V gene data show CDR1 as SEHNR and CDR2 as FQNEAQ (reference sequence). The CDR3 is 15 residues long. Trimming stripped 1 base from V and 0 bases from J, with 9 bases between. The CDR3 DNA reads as TGTGCCAGCAGCTTAGTGGGCAGGCTGAACACTGAAGCTTTCTTT. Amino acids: CASSLVGRLNTEAFF.

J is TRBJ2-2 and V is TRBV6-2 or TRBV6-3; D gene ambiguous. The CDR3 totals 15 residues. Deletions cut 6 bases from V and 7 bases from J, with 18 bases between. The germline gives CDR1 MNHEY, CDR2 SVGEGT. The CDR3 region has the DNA TGTGCCAGCAGCCGCCCTCACCAACGAGGCGGGGAGCTGTTTTTT. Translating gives CASSRPHQRGGELFF.

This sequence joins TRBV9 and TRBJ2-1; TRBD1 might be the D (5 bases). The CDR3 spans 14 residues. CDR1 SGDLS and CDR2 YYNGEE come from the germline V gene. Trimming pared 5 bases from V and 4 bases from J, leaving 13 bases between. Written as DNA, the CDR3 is TGTGCCAGCAGTGGGGCATCCCCGTACAATGAGCAGTTCTTC. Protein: CASSGASPYNEQFF.

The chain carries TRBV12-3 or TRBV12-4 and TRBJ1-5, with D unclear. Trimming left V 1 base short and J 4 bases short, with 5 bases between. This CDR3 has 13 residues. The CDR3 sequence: CASSLETNQPQHF. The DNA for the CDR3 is TGTGCCAGCAGTTTAGAGACAAATCAGCCCCAGCATTTT.

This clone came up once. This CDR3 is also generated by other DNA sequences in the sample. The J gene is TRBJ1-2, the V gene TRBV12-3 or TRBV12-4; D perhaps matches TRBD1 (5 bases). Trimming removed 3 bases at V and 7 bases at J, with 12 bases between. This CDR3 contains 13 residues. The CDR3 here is CASSLGGNGGYTF. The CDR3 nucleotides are TGTGCCAGCAGTTTGGGGGGGAATGGTGGCTACACCTTC.